This T cell receptor beta chain was found in a study of OX40 agonist ivuxolimab in advanced cancers. Study-wide points: On average, CD8+ T cells showed a greater number of expanded clones than CD4+.

Libraries were prepared by immunoSEQ multiplex PCR; TCRdb keeps only in-frame clonotypes and omits some of them. Here the sample spans roughly 9,300 clones, 60% to 70% being singletons. The junction had 6 bases not matched to a gene; V was cut back by 7 bases and J by 7 bases. Germline V gene sequence: CDR1 SEHNR, CDR2 FQNEAQ (reference sequence). The CDR3 has 14 amino acids. Concerning this clone itself: The target antigen is unknown.

The rearrangement links TRBV7-9 to TRBJ2-1; the match to TRBD2 covers 11 bases. The sequence was collected from an adult with an advanced solid tumor such as melanoma, head and neck, liver or kidney cancer. This specimen consisted of CD4+ or CD8+ T cells sorted from blood, obtained in a trial of the OX40 agonist ivuxolimab. CDR3 region: CASNPGTSGNEQFF. The CDR3, as DNA: TGTGCCAGCAACCCCGGGACTAGCGGAAATGAGCAGTTCTTC.